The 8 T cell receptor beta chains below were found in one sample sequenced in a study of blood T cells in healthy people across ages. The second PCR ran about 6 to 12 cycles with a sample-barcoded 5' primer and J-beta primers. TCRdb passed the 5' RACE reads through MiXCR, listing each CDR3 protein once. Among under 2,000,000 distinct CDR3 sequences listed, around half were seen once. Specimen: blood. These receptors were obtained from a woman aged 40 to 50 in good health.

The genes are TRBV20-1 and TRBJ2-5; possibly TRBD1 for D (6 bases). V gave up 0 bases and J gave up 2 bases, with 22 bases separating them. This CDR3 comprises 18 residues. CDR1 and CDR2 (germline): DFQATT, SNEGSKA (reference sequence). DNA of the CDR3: TGCAGTGCTAGAGATCTGGCAGGGGCTGCTACCCCACAAGAGACCCAGTACTTC. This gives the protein CSARDLAGAATPQETQYF.

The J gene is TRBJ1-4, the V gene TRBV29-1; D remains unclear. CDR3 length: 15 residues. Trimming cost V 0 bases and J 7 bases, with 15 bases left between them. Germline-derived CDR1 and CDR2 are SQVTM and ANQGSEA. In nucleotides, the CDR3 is TGCAGCGTTGAAGATCTTCGCGAGAGGTTTGAAAAACTGTTTTTT. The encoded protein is CSVEDLRERFEKLFF.

CDR3 loop: CSASGYNYEQYF. The CDR3 DNA reads TGCAGTGCTAGTGGCTATAACTACGAGCAGTACTTC. V usage is TRBV20-1 and J usage is TRBJ2-7; D not resolved. CDR3 length equals 12 residues. V was pared by 3 bases and J by 3 bases, with 9 bases between. Germline-derived CDR1 and CDR2 are DFQATT and SNEGSKA (reference sequence).

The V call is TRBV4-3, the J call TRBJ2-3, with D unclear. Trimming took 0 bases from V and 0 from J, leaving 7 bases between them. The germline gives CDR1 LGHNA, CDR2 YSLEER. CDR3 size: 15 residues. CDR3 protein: CASSQENHSTDTQYF. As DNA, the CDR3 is TGCGCCAGCAGCCAAGAAAATCACAGCACAGATACGCAGTATTTT.

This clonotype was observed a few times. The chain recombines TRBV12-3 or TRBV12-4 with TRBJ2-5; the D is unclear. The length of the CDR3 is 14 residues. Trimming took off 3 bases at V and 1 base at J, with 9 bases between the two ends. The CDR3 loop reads CASSLKAVQETQYF. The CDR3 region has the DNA TGTGCCAGCAGTTTGAAGGCGGTCCAAGAGACCCAGTACTTC.

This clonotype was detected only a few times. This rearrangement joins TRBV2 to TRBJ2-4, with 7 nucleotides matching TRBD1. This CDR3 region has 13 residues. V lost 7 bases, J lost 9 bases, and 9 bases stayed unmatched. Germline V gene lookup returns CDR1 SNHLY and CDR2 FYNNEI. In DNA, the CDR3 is TGTGCCAGCACCAAGACAGGGAACGGCATTCAGTACTTC. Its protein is CASTKTGNGIQYF.

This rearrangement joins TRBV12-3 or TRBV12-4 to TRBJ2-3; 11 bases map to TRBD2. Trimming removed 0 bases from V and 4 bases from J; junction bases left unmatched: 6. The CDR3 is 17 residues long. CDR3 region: CASSLALLAGDSDTQYF. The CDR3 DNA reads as TGTGCCAGCAGTTTAGCGCTACTAGCGGGGGACTCAGATACGCAGTATTTT.

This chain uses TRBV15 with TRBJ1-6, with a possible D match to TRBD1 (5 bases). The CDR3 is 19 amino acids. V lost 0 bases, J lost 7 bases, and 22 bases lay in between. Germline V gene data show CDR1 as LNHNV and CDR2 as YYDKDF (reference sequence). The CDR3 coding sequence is TGTGCCACCAGCAGAGATAGGGGAGAGGGTGGGACGAAGAATTCACCCCTCCACTTT. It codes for CATSRDRGEGGTKNSPLHF.